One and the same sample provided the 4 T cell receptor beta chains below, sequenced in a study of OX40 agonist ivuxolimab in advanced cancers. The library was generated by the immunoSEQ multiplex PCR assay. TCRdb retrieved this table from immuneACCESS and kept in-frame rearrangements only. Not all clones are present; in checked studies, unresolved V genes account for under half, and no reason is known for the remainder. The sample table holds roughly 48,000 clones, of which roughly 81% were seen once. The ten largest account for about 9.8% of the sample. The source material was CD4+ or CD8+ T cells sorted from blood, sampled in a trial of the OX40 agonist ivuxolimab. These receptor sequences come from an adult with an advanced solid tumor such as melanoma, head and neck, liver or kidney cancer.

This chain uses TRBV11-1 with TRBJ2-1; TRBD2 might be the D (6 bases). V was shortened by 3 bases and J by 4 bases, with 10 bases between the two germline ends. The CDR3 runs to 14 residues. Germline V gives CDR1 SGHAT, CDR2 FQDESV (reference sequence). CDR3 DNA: TGTGCCAGCAGCTTGGACTACCGATACAATGAGCAGTTCTTC. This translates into CASSLDYRYNEQFF.

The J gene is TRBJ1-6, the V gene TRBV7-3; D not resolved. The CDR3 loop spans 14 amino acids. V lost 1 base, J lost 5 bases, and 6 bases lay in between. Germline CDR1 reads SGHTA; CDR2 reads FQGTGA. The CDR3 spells CASSLNRNNSPLHF. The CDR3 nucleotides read TGTGCCAGCAGCTTAAACCGGAATAATTCACCCCTCCACTTT.

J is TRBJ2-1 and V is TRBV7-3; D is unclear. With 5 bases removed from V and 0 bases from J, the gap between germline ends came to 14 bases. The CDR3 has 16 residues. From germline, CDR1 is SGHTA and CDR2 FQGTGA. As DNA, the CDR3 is TGTGCCAGCAGCCGTCATCAGCAAAGCTCCTACAATGAGCAGTTCTTC. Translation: CASSRHQQSSYNEQFF.

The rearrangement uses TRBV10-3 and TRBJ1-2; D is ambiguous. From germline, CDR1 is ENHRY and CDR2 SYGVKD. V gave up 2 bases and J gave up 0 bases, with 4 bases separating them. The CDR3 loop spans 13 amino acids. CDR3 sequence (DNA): TGTGCCATCAGTGAGGGGTCTAACTATGGCTACACCTTC. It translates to CAISEGSNYGYTF.